Below are 8 T cell receptor beta chains sequenced from a single sample in a study of blood T cell repertoires in COVID-19. Sequencing used immunoSEQ multiplex PCR; TCRdb keeps in-frame clones, though not all of them. The profile shows some 450,000 clones, around 90% of them singletons. Sequences were obtained from peripheral blood. The receptor set was obtained from a man younger than 30 with COVID-19, enrolled during active disease.

A few counts support this clone. The chain joins TRBV7-6 to TRBJ1-1, with D maybe TRBD1 (5 bases). V was clipped by 1 base and J by 5 bases, with 8 bases between them. Per the germline V gene, CDR1 is SGHVS and CDR2 is FNYEAQ. This CDR3 spans 13 amino acids. This CDR3 reads CASSLGGGTEAFF. Here the CDR3 DNA reads TGTGCCAGCAGCTTAGGCGGGGGAACTGAAGCTTTCTTT.

The V gene is TRBV7-9, the J gene TRBJ2-7; TRBD2 matches 11 bases. The CDR3 is made up of 14 amino acids. Germline CDR1 is SEHNR and CDR2 is FQNEAQ (reference sequence). Germline trimming cut 5 bases from V and 6 bases from J; bases unmatched to any gene: 6. The CDR3 sequence: CASSQTSGIGEQYF. The CDR3 nucleotides read TGTGCCAGCAGCCAGACTAGCGGGATAGGCGAGCAGTACTTC.

This clone was seen a single time. The chain uses TRBV6-5 and TRBJ2-2; possibly TRBD1 for D (5 bases). The germline CDR1 and CDR2 sequences are MNHEY and SVGAGI. Deletions cut 4 bases from V and 4 bases from J, with 10 bases between. The CDR3 is 14 amino acids. The chain's CDR3 is CASSSRQTTGELFF. The CDR3 DNA follows: TGTGCCAGCAGTTCACGACAGACCACCGGGGAGCTGTTTTTT.

This chain joins TRBV5-4 and TRBJ2-3; 12 bases line up with TRBD2. Trimming took 0 bases from V and 4 from J; bases not matched to a gene: 6. The length of the CDR3 is 17 residues. Germline CDR1 is SGHNT and CDR2 is YYREEE (reference sequence). In DNA form, the CDR3 reads TGTGCCAGCAGCTTGGGGACTAGCGGGGCCGGGGCAGATACGCAGTATTTT. It codes for CASSLGTSGAGADTQYF.

This chain links TRBV7-8 with TRBJ1-5; 10 bases map to TRBD1. CDR1 is SGHVS, CDR2 FQNEAQ, per germline. The CDR3 sequence is 21 residues long. V was clipped by 4 bases and J by 2 bases; unmatched bases: 20. The CDR3 is CASSYDRGQEATLVGNQPQHF. The CDR3 nucleotides read TGTGCCAGCAGCTATGACAGGGGGCAAGAGGCGACCCTCGTGGGCAATCAGCCCCAGCATTTT.

This sequence joins TRBV5-5 and TRBJ2-3; 9 bases are shared with TRBD1. Germline CDR1 reads SGHKS; CDR2 reads YYEKEE (reference sequence). Trimming cost V 6 bases and J 4 bases; bases outside gene matches: 6. This CDR3 has 14 amino acids. The CDR3 DNA reads as TGTGCCAGCACCGGACAGGGGAACCCAGATACGCAGTATTTT. Translating it yields CASTGQGNPDTQYF.

Comments on this clone: One end of the junction is discordant with germline, which a read error may explain. The chain links TRBV5-1 to TRBJ1-1, with D possibly TRBD1 on 5 matching bases. This CDR3 has 15 amino acids. Germline V gene sequence: CDR1 SGHRS, CDR2 YFSETQ. The CDR3 nucleotides read TGCGCCAGCAGCCAGGTAGGCAGGGTGAATACTGAAGCTTTCTTT. Its translation: CASSQVGRVNTEAFF. The complete variable domain, with remaining parts taken from reference TRBV5-1 and TRBJ1-1, reads KAGVTQTPRYLIKTRGQQVTLSCSPISGHRSVSWYQQTPGQGLQFLFEYFSETQRNKGNFPGRFSGRQFSNSRSEMNVSTLELGDSALYLCASSQVGRVNTEAFFGQGTRLTVV.

The V and J genes are TRBV6-4 and TRBJ2-1; no firm D call. Looked up from germline, CDR1 is MRHNA and CDR2 is SNTAGT. Trimming took off 7 bases at V and 8 bases at J, with 9 bases between the two ends. This CDR3 comprises 11 residues. In nucleotides, the CDR3 is TGTGCCAGCATTCCCCTAGATGAGCAGTTCTTC. Its translation is CASIPLDEQFF.